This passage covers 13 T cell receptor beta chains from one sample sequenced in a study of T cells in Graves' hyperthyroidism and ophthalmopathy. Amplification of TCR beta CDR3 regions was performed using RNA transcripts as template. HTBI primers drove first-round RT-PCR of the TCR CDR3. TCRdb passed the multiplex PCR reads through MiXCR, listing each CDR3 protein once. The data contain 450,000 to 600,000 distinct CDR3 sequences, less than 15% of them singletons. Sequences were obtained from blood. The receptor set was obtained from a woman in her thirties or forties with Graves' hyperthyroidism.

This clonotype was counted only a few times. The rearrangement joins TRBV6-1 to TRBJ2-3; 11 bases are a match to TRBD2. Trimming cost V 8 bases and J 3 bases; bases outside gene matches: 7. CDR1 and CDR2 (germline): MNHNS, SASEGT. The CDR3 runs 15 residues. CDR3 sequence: CASSGLADGTDTQYF. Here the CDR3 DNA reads TGTGCCAGCTCGGGACTAGCGGATGGAACAGATACGCAGTATTTT.

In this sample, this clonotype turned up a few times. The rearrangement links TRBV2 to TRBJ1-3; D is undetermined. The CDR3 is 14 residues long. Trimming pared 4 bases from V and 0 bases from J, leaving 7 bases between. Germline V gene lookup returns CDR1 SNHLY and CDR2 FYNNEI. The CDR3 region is CASSAASSGNTIYF. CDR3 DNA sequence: TGTGCCAGCAGTGCTGCCTCCTCTGGAAACACCATATATTTT.

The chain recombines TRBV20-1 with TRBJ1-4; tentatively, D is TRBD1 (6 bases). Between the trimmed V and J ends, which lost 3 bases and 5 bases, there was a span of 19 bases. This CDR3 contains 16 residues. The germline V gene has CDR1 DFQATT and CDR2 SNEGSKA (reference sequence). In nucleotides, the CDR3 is TGCAGTGCTAGGGGTCTAAGGGGGGGAGAAAATGAAAAACTGTTTTTT. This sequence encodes CSARGLRGGENEKLFF.

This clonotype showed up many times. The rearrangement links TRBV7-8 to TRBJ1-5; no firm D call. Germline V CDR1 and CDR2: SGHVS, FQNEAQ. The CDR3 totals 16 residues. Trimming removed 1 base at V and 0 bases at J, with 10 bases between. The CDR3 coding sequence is TGTGCCAGCAGCTTAGAAGGACGGAATAGCAATCAGCCCCAGCATTTT. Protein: CASSLEGRNSNQPQHF.

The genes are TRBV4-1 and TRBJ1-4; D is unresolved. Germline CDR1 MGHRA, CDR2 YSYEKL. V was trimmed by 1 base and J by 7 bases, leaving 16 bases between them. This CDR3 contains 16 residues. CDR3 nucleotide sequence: TGCGCCAGCAGCCAAGGGGCCCAGCGATCGGGTGAAAAACTGTTTTTT. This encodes CASSQGAQRSGEKLFF.

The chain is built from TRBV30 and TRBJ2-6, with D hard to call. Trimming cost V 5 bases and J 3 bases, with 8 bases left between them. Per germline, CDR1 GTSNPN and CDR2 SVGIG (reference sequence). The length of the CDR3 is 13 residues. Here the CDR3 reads CAWRTGGANVLTF. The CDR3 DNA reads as TGTGCCTGGCGTACTGGTGGGGCCAACGTCCTGACTTTC.

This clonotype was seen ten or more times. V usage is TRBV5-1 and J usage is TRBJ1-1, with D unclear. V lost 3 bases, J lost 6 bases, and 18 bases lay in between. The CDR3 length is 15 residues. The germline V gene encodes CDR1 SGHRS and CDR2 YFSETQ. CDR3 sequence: CASSYQDLRIAEAFF. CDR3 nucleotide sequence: TGCGCCAGCAGCTACCAAGACCTCAGAATCGCTGAAGCTTTCTTT.

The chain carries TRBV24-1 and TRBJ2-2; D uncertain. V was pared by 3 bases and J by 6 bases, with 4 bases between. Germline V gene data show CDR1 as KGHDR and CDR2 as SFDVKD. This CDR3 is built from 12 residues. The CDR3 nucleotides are TGTGCCACCAGTGATAACGCCGGGGAGCTGTTTTTT. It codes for CATSDNAGELFF.

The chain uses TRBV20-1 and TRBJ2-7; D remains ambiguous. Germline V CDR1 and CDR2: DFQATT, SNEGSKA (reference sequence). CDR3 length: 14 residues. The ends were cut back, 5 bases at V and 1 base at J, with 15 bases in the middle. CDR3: CSALPLTESYEQYF. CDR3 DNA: TGCAGTGCTCTCCCCCTTACTGAGTCCTACGAGCAGTACTTC.

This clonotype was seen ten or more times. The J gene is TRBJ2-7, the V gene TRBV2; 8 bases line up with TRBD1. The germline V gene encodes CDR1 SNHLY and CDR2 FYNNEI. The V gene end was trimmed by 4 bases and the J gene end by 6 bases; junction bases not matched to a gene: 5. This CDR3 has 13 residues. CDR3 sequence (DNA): TGTGCCAGCAGTGGGCAGGGGGCTTCCGAGCAGTACTTC. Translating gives CASSGQGASEQYF. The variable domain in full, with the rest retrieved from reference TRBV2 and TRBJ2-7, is EPEVTQTPSHQVTQMGQEVILRCVPISNHLYFYWYRQILGQKVEFLVSFYNNEISEKSEIFDDQFSVERPDGSNFTLKIRSTKLEDSAMYFCASSGQGASEQYFGPGTRLTVT.

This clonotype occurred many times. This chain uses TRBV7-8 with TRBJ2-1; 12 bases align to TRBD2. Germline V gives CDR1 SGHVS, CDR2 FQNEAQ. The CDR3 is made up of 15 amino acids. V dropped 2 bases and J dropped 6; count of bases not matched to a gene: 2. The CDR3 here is CASSLTSGRSNEQFF. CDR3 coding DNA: TGTGCCAGCAGCTTAACTAGCGGGAGGAGCAATGAGCAGTTCTTC.

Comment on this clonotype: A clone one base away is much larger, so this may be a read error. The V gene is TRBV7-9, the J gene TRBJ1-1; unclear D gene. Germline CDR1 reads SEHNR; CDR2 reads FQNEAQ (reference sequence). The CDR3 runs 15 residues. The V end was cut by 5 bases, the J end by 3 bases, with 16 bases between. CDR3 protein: CASSAQEAPDTEAFF. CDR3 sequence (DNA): TGTGCCAGCAGCGCCCAGGAGGCTCCGGACACTGAAGCTTTCTTT.

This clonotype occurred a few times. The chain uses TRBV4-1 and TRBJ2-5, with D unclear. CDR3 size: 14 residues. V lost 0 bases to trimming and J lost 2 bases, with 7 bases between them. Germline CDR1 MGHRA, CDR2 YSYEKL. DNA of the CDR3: TGCGCCAGCAGCCAAGATGCCACTCAAGAGACCCAGTACTTC. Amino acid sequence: CASSQDATQETQYF.